This TCR beta chain was sequenced during a study of blood T cell repertoires in COVID-19. Measured with immunoSEQ multiplex PCR; TCRdb has only the in-frame clones, and not every one. The table includes about 240,000 clones, about 85% detected once. Germline V lookup: CDR1 SGHRS, CDR2 YFSETQ. This CDR3 contains 16 residues. V was trimmed by 0 bases and J by 8 bases, leaving 18 bases between them. The chain employs TRBV5-1 and TRBJ1-3; D possibly corresponds to TRBD1 (5 bases). Sequenced material: peripheral blood. This TCR came from a man aged 55-75 years who had recovered from COVID-19. CDR3 region: CASSLASGALRDTIYF. In DNA form, the CDR3 reads TGCGCCAGCAGCTTGGCATCGGGCGCCCTCAGGGACACCATATATTTT.